This T cell receptor (beta chain) is from a study of CD8 T cells in Susac syndrome. The V gene's germline CDR1 is KGHSH and CDR2 LQKENI. CDR3 size: 12 residues. Trimming took 3 bases from V and 4 from J, leaving 5 bases between them. RNA amounts of roughly 0.5 to 1 ug underwent reverse transcription with random hexamers. Via MiXCR, TCRdb re-called the immunoSEQ multiplex PCR reads, giving one row per CDR3 protein. The table shows some 110,000 distinct CDR3 sequences, with roughly 95% occurring only once. The receptor's source is a human donor with Susac syndrome. The chain is built from TRBV18 and TRBJ2-3; D call uncertain. Sequenced sample: CD4+ T cells from PBMCs. The CDR3 sequence is CASSPRSDTQYF. The CDR3 DNA sequence: TGTGCCAGCTCACCGCGTTCAGATACGCAGTATTTT.